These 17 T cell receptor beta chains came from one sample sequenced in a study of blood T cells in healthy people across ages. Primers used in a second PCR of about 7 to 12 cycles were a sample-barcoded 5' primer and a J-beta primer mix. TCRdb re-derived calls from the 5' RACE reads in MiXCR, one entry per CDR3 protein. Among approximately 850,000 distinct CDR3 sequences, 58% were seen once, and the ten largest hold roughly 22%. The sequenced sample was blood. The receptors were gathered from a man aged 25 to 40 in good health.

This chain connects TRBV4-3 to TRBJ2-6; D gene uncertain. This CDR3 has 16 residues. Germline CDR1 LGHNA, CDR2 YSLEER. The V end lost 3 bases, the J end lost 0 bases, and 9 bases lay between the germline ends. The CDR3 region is CASSHDGTSGANVLTF. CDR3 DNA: TGCGCCAGCAGCCACGACGGAACCTCTGGGGCCAACGTCCTGACTTTC.

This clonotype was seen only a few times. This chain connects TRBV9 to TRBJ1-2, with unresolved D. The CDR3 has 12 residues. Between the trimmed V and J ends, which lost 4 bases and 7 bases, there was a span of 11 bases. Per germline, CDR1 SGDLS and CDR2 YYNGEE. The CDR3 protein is CASSPSPPGYTF. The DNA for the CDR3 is TGTGCCAGCAGCCCAAGTCCCCCTGGCTACACCTTC.

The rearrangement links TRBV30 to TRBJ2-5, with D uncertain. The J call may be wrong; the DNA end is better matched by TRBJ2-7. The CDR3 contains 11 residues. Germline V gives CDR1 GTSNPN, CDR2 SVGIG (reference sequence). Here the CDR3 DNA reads TGTGCCGGGGTGGGGACCTACGAGCAGTACTTC. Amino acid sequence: CAGVGTYEQYF.

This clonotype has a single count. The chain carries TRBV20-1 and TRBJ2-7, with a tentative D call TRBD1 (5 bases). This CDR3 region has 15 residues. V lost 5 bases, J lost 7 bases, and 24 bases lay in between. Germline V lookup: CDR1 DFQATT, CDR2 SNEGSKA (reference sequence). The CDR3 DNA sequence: TGCAGTGCTGGGGCAGGCCCCCCGCCCTACGATGAGCAGTACTTC. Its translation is CSAGAGPPPYDEQYF.

The CDR3 protein is CASSRGSANEQFF. The DNA of the CDR3 is TGTGCCAGCAGCCGGGGGTCAGCAAATGAGCAGTTCTTC. The chain employs TRBV9 and TRBJ2-1, with D perhaps matching TRBD2 (6 bases). This CDR3 has 13 residues. The V and J ends lost 4 bases and 7 bases respectively, with 12 bases between them. Germline CDR1 is SGDLS and CDR2 is YYNGEE.

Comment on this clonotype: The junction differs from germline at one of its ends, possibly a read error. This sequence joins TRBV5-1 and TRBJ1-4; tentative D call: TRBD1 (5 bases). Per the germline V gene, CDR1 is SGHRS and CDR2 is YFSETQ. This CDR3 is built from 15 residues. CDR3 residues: CTSSLGGDPNEKLFF. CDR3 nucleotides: TGCACCAGCAGCTTGGGCGGGGACCCTAATGAAAAACTGTTTTTT. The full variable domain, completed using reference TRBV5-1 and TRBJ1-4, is KAGVTQTPRYLIKTRGQQVTLSCSPISGHRSVSWYQQTPGQGLQFLFEYFSETQRNKGNFPGRFSGRQFSNSRSEMNVSTLELGDSALYLCTSSLGGDPNEKLFFGSGTQLSVL.

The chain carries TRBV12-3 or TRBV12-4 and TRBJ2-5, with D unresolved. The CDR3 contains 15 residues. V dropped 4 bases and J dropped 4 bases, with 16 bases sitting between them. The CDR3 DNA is TGTGCCAGCAGTTCCGGGCCCCTAGTCGGAGAGACCCAGTACTTC. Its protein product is CASSSGPLVGETQYF.

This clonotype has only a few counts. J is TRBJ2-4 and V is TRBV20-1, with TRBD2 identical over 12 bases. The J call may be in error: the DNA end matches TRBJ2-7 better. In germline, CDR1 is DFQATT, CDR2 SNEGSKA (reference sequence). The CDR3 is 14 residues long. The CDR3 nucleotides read TGCAGTGCTCCCGGACTAGCGGGAACCTACGAGCAGTACTTC. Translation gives CSAPGLAGTYEQYF.

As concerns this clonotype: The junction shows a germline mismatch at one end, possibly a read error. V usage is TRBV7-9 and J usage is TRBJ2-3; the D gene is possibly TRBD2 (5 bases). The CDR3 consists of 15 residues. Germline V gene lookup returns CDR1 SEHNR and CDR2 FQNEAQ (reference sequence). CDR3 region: CASSLAKEVPDTQYF. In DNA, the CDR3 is TGTGCCAGCAGTTTAGCGAAAGAGGTTCCAGATACGCAGTATTTT.

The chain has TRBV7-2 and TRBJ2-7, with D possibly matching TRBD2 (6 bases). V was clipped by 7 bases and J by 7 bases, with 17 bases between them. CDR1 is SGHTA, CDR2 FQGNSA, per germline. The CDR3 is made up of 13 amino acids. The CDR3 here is CASTHQGGNEQYF. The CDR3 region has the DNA TGTGCCAGCACCCACCAGGGCGGGAATGAGCAGTACTTC.

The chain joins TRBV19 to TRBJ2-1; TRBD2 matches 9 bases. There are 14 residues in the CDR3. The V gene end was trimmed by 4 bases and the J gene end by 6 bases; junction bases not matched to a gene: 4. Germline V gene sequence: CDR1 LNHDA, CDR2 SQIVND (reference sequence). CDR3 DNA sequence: TGTGCCAGTAGTACTAGCGGGGCCCTCAATGAGCAGTTCTTC. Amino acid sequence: CASSTSGALNEQFF.

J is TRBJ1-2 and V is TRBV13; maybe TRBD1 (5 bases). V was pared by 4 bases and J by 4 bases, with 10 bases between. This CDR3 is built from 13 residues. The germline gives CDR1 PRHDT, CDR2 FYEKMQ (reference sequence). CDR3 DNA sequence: TGTGCCAGCAGCTCCGGACACCTCTATGGCTACACCTTC. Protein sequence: CASSSGHLYGYTF.

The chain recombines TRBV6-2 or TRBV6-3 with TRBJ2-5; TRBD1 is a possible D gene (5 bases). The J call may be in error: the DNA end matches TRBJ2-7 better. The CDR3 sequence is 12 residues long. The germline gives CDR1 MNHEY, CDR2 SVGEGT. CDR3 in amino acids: CASSYSQGEQYF. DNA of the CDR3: TGTGCCAGCAGTTACTCCCAGGGCGAGCAGTACTTC.

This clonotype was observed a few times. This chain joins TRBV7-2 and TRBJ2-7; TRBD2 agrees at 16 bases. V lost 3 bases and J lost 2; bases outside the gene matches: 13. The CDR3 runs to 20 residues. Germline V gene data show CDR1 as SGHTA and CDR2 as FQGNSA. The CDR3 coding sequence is TGTGCCAGCAGCTTGCTCCCCCCGGGACTAGCGGGAGGGTTCCCCTACGAGCAGTACTTC. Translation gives CASSLLPPGLAGGFPYEQYF.

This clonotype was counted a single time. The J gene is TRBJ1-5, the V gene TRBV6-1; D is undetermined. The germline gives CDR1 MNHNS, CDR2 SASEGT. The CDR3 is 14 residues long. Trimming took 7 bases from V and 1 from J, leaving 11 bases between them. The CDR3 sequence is CASKEQISNQPQHF. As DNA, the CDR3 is TGTGCCAGCAAAGAACAGATCAGCAATCAGCCCCAGCATTTT.

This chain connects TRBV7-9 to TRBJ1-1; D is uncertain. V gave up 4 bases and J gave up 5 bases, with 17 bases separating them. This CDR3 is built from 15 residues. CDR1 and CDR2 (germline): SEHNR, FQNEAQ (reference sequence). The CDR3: CASSSLRGRETEAFF. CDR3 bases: TGTGCCAGCAGCTCTTTGAGAGGGAGGGAAACTGAAGCTTTCTTT.

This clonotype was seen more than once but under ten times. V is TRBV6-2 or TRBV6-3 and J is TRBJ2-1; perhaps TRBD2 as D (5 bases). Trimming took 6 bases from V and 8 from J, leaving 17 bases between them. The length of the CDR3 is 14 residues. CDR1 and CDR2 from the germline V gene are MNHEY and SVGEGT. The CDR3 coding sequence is TGTGCCAGCAGAAACGGACTGACACACGATGAGCAGTTCTTC. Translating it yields CASRNGLTHDEQFF.